Listed here is a single T cell receptor (beta chain). The library targeted TCRbeta and was prepared with unique molecular identifiers. TCRdb re-derived calls from the PCR reads in MiXCR, one entry per CDR3 protein. The sample has around 340,000 distinct CDR3 sequences, 13% seen once. The sample originates from a study of T-cell reconstitution after alpha-beta-depleted transplantation in children. This CDR3 comprises 16 residues. CDR1 and CDR2 from the germline V gene are SGHTA and FQGNSA. The V gene end was trimmed by 6 bases and the J gene end by 4 bases; junction bases not matched to a gene: 8. Sequenced material: PBMCs, taken from the stem cell graft. This clonotype was obtained from a human donor who donated a stem cell graft to a child with Fanconi anemia. This chain uses TRBV7-2 with TRBJ2-1; 11 bases fit TRBD1. The CDR3: CASRFAWDRGYNEQFF. The CDR3 bases are TGTGCCAGCAGATTTGCCTGGGACAGGGGGTACAATGAGCAGTTCTTC.